This T cell receptor (beta chain) appears in the sequencing data of a study of blood T cell repertoires in COVID-19. The overall study: The cDNA or gDNA used as material had been derived from T cells, B-cell-depleted T cells, or PBMCs.

Trimming removed 4 bases at V and 7 bases at J, with 17 bases between. Per germline, CDR1 SGHRS and CDR2 YFSETQ. This CDR3 is built from 14 residues. The table came from immunoSEQ multiplex PCR; TCRdb's copy has only in-frame clones and leaves some out. The sample lists over 200,000 clones, about 90% seen once, with about 10% in the top ten. The source of this sequence is a man aged 25 to 45 who had recovered from COVID-19. This chain uses TRBV5-1 with TRBJ2-5, with TRBD1 as a possible D gene (6 bases). The specimen sequenced was PBMCs or T cells enriched from blood (not recorded which). Here the CDR3 DNA reads TGCGCCAGCAGCACCTCAGGGGATGGGGGGACCCAGTACTTC. Protein product: CASSTSGDGGTQYF.